One sample yielded the 5 T cell receptor beta chains listed below, sequenced in a study of early T cells in non-severe SARS-CoV-2 infection listed by TCRdb under 2021. Libraries were prepared through 5' RACE. These reads were obtained on a NextSeq 500. TCRdb cleaned the public reads at Q25 with fastp, built clones with MiXCR and kept in-frame beta chains. Here each entry gathers all rows of one CDR3 protein and keeps the most common genes and DNA. The sample table holds fewer than 60,000 distinct CDR3 sequences, of which roughly 11% were seen once. The ten largest clones add up to around 13% of the sample. The source material was whole blood. The receptor source for this set is an adult who was a healthcare worker with PCR-confirmed SARS-CoV-2 infection or an uninfected control (not recorded which).

This clonotype was counted ten times or more. The V call is TRBV11-2, the J call TRBJ1-4; D possibly corresponds to TRBD1 (5 bases). The V end lost 0 bases, the J end lost 1 base, and 18 bases lay between the germline ends. Germline V CDR1 and CDR2: SGHAT, FQNNGV. The CDR3 has 19 residues. The CDR3 nucleotides read TGTGCCAGCAGCTTAGATCCGTATTGGGCGAGGGGAACTAATGAAAAACTGTTTTTT. This translates into CASSLDPYWARGTNEKLFF.

This chain uses TRBV7-2 with TRBJ2-5; TRBD2 matches 7 bases. The CDR3 is made up of 14 amino acids. J was trimmed by 6 bases and V by 5 bases; bases with no gene match: 9. The germline CDR1 and CDR2 sequences are SGHTA and FQGNSA. CDR3 nucleotide sequence: TGTGCCAGCAGCCAAGCGCGCGGGGGTCAGACCCAGTACTTC. Translated, it gives CASSQARGGQTQYF.

This clonotype has a handful of counts. The rearrangement uses TRBV5-1 and TRBJ2-5; D is perhaps TRBD2 (6 bases). From germline, CDR1 is SGHRS and CDR2 YFSETQ. The CDR3 totals 15 residues. Deletions cut 2 bases from V and 2 bases from J, with 13 bases between. CDR3 nucleotides: TGCGCCAGCAGCTTCCGTGGGGGGAGTCAAGAGACCCAGTACTTC. Its protein is CASSFRGGSQETQYF.

This clonotype was found once. V usage is TRBV29-1 and J usage is TRBJ2-7, with D perhaps TRBD2 (7 bases). V was pared by 6 bases and J by 4 bases, with 10 bases between. This CDR3 has 11 amino acids. Germline-derived CDR1 and CDR2 are SQVTM and ANQGSEA. DNA of the CDR3: TGCAGCGTCCGGGGGGCTTACGAGCAGTACTTC. Translating gives CSVRGAYEQYF.

This clonotype showed up many times. The rearrangement joins TRBV10-3 to TRBJ1-3; D unresolved. CDR3 length equals 13 residues. The V and J ends lost 4 bases and 0 bases respectively, with 4 bases between them. CDR1 ENHRY and CDR2 SYGVKD come from the germline V gene. The CDR3 is CAISAGSGNTIYF. The CDR3 nucleotides are TGTGCCATCAGTGCGGGCTCTGGAAACACCATATATTTT.